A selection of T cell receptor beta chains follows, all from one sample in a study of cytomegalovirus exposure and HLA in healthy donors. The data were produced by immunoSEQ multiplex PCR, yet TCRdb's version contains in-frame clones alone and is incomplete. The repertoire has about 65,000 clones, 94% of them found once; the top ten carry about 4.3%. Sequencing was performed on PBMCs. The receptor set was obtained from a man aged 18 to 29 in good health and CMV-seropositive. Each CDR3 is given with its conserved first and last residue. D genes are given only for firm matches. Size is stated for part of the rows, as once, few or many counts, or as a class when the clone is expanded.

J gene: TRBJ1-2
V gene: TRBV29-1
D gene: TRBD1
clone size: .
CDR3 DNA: TGCAGCGTCCAGACAGGGGAAAACTATGGCTACACCTTC
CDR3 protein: CSVQTGENYGYTF

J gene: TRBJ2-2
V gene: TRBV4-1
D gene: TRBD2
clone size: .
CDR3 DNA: TGCGCCAGCAGCCAAGATCGGTCCGGGACTAGCGGGAGACACTTAAGGGGGGAGCTGTTTTTT
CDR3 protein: CASSQDRSGTSGRHLRGELFF

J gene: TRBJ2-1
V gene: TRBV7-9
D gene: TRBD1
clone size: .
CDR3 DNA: TGTGCCAGCAGCTTAGCGGCAGGGGGAAACCCTAGCAGGGGTCGGTTCTTC
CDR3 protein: CASSLAAGGNPSRGRFF

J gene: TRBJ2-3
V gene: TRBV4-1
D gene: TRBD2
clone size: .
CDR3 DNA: TGCGCCAGCAGCGGAGTCTTTGTGGGGGGGACCATAGATACGCAGTATTTT
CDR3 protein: CASSGVFVGGTIDTQYF

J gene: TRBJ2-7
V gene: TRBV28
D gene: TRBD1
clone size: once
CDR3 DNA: TGTGCCAGCAGTGGGGCAGGGGGCGAGTACGAGCAGTACTTC
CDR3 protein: CASSGAGGEYEQYF

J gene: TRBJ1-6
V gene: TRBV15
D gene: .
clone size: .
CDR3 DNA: TGTGCCACCAGCAGGGAAACGGGATCCCGAGCCAATTCACCCCTCCACTTT
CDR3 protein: CATSRETGSRANSPLHF

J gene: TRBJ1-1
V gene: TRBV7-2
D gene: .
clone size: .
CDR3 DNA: TGTGCCAGCAGCTTAGGCCAGGGGTTTCAGGCTTTCTTT
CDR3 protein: CASSLGQGFQAFF

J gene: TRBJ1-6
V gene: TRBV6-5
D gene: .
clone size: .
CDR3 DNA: TGTGCCAGCAGTTACTCAGAGTCGCTAGGGGATTCACCCCTCCACTTT
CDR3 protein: CASSYSESLGDSPLHF

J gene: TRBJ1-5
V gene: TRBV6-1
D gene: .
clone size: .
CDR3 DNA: TGTGCCTCTAGACAGACAAATAGCAATCAGCCCCAGCATTTT
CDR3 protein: CASRQTNSNQPQHF

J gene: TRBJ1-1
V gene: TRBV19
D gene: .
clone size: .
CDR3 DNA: TGTGCCAGTACCCCTGGATACCGGGGAAGAGACACTGAAGCTTTCTTT
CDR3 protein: CASTPGYRGRDTEAFF

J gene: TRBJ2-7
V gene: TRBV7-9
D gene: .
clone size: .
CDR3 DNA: TGTGCCAGCAGTCCCTCCCTCGGGACTGCCACCTACGAGCAGTACTTC
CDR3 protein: CASSPSLGTATYEQYF

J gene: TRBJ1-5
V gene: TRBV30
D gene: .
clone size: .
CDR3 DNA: TGTGCCTGGAGTCCAGATAATCAGCCCCAGCATTTT
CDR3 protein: CAWSPDNQPQHF

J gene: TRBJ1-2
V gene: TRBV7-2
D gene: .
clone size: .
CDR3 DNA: TGTGCCAGCAGCTTATTAGTTGGCAGGGGCCCTCGTGATGGCTACACCTTC
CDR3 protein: CASSLLVGRGPRDGYTF

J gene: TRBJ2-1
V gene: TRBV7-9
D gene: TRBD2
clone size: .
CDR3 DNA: TGTGCCAGCAGCTTAGAATTACGTAGCGGGAGAGGGAGAAATGAGCAGTTCTTC
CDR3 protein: CASSLELRSGRGRNEQFF

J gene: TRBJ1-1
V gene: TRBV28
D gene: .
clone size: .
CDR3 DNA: TGTGCCAGCAGTTGGGAGTGGAACACTGAAGCTTTCTTT
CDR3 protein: CASSWEWNTEAFF

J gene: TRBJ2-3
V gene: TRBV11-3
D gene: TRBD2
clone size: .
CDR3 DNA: TGTGCCTCCTCGGGGGGGCCCTACGGCACAGATACGCAGTATTTT
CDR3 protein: CASSGGPYGTDTQYF

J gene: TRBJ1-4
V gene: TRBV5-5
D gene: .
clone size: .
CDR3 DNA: TGTGCCAGCAGCCTGAACCTTGCGGCTAATGAAAAACTGTTTTTT
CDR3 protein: CASSLNLAANEKLFF

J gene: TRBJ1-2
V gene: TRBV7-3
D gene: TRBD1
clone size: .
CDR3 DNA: TGTGCCAGCAGCTTACGGGCAGGGGGCGACTATGGCTACACCTTC
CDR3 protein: CASSLRAGGDYGYTF

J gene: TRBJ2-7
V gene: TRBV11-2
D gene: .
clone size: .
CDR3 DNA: TGTGCCAGCAGCCTTTACGGGGCCTACGAGCAGTACTTC
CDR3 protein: CASSLYGAYEQYF

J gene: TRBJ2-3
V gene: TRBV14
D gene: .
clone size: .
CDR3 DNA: TGTGCCAGCAGCCAATGGGGCGGAACTAGCACAGATACGCAGTATTTT
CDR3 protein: CASSQWGGTSTDTQYF

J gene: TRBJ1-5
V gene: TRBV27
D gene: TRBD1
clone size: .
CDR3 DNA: TGTGCCAGCAGACAGGGGGACGGTCTCAATCAGCCCCAGCATTTT
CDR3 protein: CASRQGDGLNQPQHF

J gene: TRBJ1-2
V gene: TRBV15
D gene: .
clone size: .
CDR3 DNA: TGTGCCACCAGCAGAGATTACCCCCCAGGAGGTCCCTATGGCTACACCTTC
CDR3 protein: CATSRDYPPGGPYGYTF

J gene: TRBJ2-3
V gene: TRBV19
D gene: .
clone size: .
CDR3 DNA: TGTGCCAGTAGTATAGGACAGGCAAGCACAGATACGCAGTATTTT
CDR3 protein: CASSIGQASTDTQYF

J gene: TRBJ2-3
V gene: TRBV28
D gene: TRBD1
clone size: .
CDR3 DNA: TGTGCCAGCAGTCCCCGGACAGGGGGCACTGATACGCAGTATTTT
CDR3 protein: CASSPRTGGTDTQYF

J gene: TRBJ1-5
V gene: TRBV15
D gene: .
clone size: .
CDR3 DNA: TGTGCCACCAGCAGAGATCCCCTTGGCTCATTTGGCAATCAGCCCCAGCATTTT
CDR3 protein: CATSRDPLGSFGNQPQHF

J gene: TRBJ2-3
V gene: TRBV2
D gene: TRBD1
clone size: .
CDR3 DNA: TGTGCCAGCAGTCTAGGACAGGGGGGCCGGGCCACAGATACGCAGTATTTT
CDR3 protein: CASSLGQGGRATDTQYF

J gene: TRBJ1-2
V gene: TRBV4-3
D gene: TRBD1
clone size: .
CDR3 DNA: TGCGCCAGCAGCCCGACAGGGGAAGGCTATGGCTACACCTTC
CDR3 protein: CASSPTGEGYGYTF

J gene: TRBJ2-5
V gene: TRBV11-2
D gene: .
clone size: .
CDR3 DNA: TGTGCCAGCAGCGAGGGTTGGGAGACCCAGTACTTC
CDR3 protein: CASSEGWETQYF

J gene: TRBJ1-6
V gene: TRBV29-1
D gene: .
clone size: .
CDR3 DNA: TGCAGCGTTGAAGAGGAGGGATCTCTAAATTCACCCCTCCACTTT
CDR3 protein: CSVEEEGSLNSPLHF

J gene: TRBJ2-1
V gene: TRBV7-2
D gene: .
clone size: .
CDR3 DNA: TGTGCCAGCAGCTTAGCTGGCGGGACGGGCGGCTACAATGAGCAGTTCTTC
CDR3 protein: CASSLAGGTGGYNEQFF

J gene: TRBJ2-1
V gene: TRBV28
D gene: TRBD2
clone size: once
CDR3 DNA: TGTGCCAGCAGCCCTAGCGGGAGGGCCCGAGATGAGCAGTTCTTC
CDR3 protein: CASSPSGRARDEQFF

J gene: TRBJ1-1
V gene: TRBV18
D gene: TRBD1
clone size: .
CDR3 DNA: TGTGCCAGCTCACTACAGGGGGCGCGGCCTGAAGCTTTCTTT
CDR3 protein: CASSLQGARPEAFF

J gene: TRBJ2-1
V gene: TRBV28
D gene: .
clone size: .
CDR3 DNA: TGTGCCACCACAGACAGCTACAATGAGCAGTTCTTC
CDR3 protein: CATTDSYNEQFF

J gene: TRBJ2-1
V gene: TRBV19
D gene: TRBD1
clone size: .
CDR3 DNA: TGTGCCAGTAGTATAGACCTGACAGGGGGCCGCTCCTACAATGAGCAGTTCTTC
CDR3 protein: CASSIDLTGGRSYNEQFF

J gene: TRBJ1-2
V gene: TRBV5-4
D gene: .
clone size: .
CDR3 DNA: TGTGCCAGCAGCTTGATTGACAGAGCTAACTATGGCTACACCTTC
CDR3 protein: CASSLIDRANYGYTF

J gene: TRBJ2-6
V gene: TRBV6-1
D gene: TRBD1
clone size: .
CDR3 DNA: TGTGCCAGCAACAGGGGGCCATCTGGGGCCAACGTCCTGACTTTC
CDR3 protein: CASNRGPSGANVLTF

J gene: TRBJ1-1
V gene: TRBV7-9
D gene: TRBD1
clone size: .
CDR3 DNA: TGTGCCAGCAGCTCACAGGGGAACCCTGAAGCTTTCTTT
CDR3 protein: CASSSQGNPEAFF

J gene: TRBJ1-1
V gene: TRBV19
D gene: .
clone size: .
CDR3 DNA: TGTGCCAGTAGCACAATCGGGGGTGTTACTGAAGCTTTCTTT
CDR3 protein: CASSTIGGVTEAFF

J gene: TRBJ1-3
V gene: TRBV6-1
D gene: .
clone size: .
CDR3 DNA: TGTGCCAGCAGGATACAGGGATCCTCTGGAAACACCATATATTTT
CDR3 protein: CASRIQGSSGNTIYF

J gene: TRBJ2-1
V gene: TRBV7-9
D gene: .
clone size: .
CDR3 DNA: TGTGCCAGCAGCGAGGAGGGGAATGAGCAGTTCTTC
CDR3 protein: CASSEEGNEQFF

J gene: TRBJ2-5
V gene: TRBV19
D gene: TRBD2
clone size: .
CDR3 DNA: TGTGCCAGTAGTATAAGGGCGGGAGTATCCGAGACCCAGTACTTC
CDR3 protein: CASSIRAGVSETQYF

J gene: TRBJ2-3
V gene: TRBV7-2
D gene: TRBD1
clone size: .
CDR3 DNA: TGTGCCAGCAGCTTAGCTACAGGGGTCGGTGCAGATACGCAGTATTTT
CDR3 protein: CASSLATGVGADTQYF

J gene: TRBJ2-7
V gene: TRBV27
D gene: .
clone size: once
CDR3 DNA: TGTGCCAGCAGTTTCGGGAGATCCTCCTACGAGCAGTACTTC
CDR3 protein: CASSFGRSSYEQYF

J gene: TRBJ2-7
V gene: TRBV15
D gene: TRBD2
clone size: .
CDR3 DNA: TGTGCCACCAGCAAGTCTAGCGGGCCGACCTACGAGCAGTACTTC
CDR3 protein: CATSKSSGPTYEQYF

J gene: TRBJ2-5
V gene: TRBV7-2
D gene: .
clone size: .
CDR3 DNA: TGTGCCAGCAGCTTCTCAGGGTATCAAGAGACCCAGTACTTC
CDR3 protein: CASSFSGYQETQYF

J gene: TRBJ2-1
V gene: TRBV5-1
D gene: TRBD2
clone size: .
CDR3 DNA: TGCGCCAGCAGCTTGAAACTAGCGGGAGACCCGGGGGAGCAGTTCTTC
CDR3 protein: CASSLKLAGDPGEQFF

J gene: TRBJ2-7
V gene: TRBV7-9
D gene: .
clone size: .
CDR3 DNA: TGTGCCAGCAGCTCCTTACTCCCCGAGCAGTACTTC
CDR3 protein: CASSSLLPEQYF

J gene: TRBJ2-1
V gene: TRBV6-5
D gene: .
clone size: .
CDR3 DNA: TGTGCCAGCAGAAGACAGAAGTACTCCTACAATGAGCAGTTCTTC
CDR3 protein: CASRRQKYSYNEQFF

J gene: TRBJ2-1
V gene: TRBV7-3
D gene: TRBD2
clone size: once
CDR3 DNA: TGTGCCAGCAGCCCGAGCGGGGGGACCTACAATGAGCAGTTCTTC
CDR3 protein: CASSPSGGTYNEQFF

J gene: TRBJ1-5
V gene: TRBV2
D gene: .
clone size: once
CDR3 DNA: TGTGCCAGCAGTGAAAGTCAGGCTGCTCCCGGGACATCCAACAATCAGCCCCAGCATTTT
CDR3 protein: CASSESQAAPGTSNNQPQHF

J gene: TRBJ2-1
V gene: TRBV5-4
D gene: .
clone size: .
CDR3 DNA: TGTGCCAGCAACACCAGGGGGGACAATGAGCAGTTCTTC
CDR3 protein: CASNTRGDNEQFF

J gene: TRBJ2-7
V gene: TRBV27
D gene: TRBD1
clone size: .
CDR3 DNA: TGTGCCAGCAGTTGGACAGGGGTCCCCTACGAGCAGTACTTC
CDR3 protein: CASSWTGVPYEQYF

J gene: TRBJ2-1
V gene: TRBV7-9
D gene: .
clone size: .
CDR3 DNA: TGTGCCAGCAGCCCACAGCGGAGAAATGAGCAGTTCTTC
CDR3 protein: CASSPQRRNEQFF

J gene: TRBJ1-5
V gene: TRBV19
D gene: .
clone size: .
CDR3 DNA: TGTGCCAGTAGTATAGGGGAGGGGGATCAGCCCCAGCATTTT
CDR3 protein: CASSIGEGDQPQHF